Below, one T cell receptor (beta chain) is given with its context. This clone was counted once. Its cognate antigen has yet to be identified. The sample holds no much larger clone one base away, and base qualities are not on file. This specimen comes from a study of vaccination effects on CD4 cells after COVID-19 (dated by TCRdb to 2021 to 2024). Regarding the study in general: Each participant received two doses of an mRNA SARS-CoV-2 vaccine, either BNT162b2 or mRNA-1273. Pre-vaccine samples were collected from two convalescent patients 16 days and one week before the first dose, corresponding to 142 and 148 days after COVID-19 diagnosis. SARS-CoV-2 spike-specific CD4+ TCR repertoires were compared before and after mRNA vaccination in COVID-19 convalescent patients and in infection-naive vaccine recipients. The full study included some 10 COVID-19 convalescent patients and a few SARS-CoV-2-naive healthy vaccine recipients. The Oncomine TCR Beta short-read assay on an Illumina iSeq 100 was used to sequence cultures from other donors in the study.

The protocol used for the library was the immunoSEQ multiplex PCR assay. DNA from the CD4+ T cells that had been cultured and isolated underwent TCR beta CDR3 sequencing. Per the source publication's procedure: Non-productive TCR sequences were removed, reads were trimmed to the CDR3 region, and CDR3s of at least 7 amino acids were retained. The MANAFEST web app was used to pick out antigen-specific clonotypes by comparing their expansion in peptide wells with that in reference cultures. For clones to be considered positive, expansion at FDR<0.05 versus reference and all other wells, an odds ratio above 5, and a frequency above 0.1% in two replicate wells were required. Clonotypes significantly expanded in SARS-CoV-2 spike wells and in at least one common cold coronavirus spike condition were defined as cross-reactive. CDR3 similarity was assessed by Levenshtein distance using the stringdist R package, and unrooted trees were constructed with ape in R 3.6.1. In its TCRdb copy, this immuneACCESS table keeps in-frame sequences only and misses some clones. Where compared with another copy, unresolved V genes explain less than half of these, and the others have no known cause. D and trimming were read from the DNA, whereas the V and J calls and clone size are those reported in that table. The sample data list some 40,000 clones, and 70% to 80% of these were observed just once. The ten largest clones represent about 18% of the sample.

According to the germline V gene, CDR1 reads SGDLS and CDR2 reads YYNGEE. The CDR3 runs 21 amino acids, cysteine and phenylalanine included. The CDR3 DNA has 63 bases and is translated from base 1. Trimming accounts for 6 bases at V and 1 base at J, while the number of junction bases matched to no gene is 21. Results the study describes overall, beyond this receptor: At late post-vaccination timepoints, both infection-induced and vaccine-induced clones showed marked clonal contraction, consistent with waning T cell responses. Only a small number of convalescent patients were included, and no early post-infection timepoints were available, which limited the study. Among convalescent patients, the spike-reactive repertoire after vaccination was made up mainly of new vaccine-induced clones that were largely distinct from the clones induced by infection.

To identify antigen-specific CD4+ T cell clonotypes by their expansion, the ViraFEST assay first stimulated PBMC with viral peptide pools and then applied TCR sequencing. After less than 13 days of culture, CD4+ T cells were isolated with the EasySep CD4+ T cell isolation kit. Convalescent patients had PCR-confirmed SARS-CoV-2 infection between March and December 2020, before Alpha, Beta and Delta variants emerged in the United States. Roughly 1.9 million PBMC per well were cultured with about 9 ug/ml peptides in IMDM containing 5% human AB serum, 8.5 to 10 IU/ml IL-2 and gentamicin. On days 3 and 7, half of the culture medium was replaced with fresh IL-2-containing medium. Unless noted otherwise, every peptide stimulation condition was grown in triplicate wells. PBMC were separated from whole blood using Ficoll-Paque Plus gradient centrifugation and were then either cryopreserved at -140C or used fresh. The overlapping peptide pools covered the spike proteins of SARS-CoV-2 and of the common cold coronaviruses HCoV-NL63, HCoV-OC43 and HCoV-229E. The QIAamp micro DNA kit was used to extract genomic DNA from the cultured CD4+ T cells.

The TCR comes from a human donor who had a prior SARS-CoV-2 infection. The chain was built from TRBV9 and TRBJ2-2; 10 bases in between match TRBD2. Specimen: CD4+ T cells from PBMCs cultured with HCoV-NL63 spike peptides, collected before COVID-19 vaccination. The cell subset or site label, as the study defines it: HCoV-NL63 spike overlapping peptide pool stimulation. The CDR3 reads CASITISRSLAGVRNTGELFF. The DNA sequence is TGTGCCAGCATCACCATATCGCGGTCGCTAGCGGGAGTCCGGAACACCGGGGAGCTGTTTTTT. This CDR3, with the reference TRBV9 and TRBJ2-2 proteins standing in past its ends, gives the full variable domain DSGVTQTPKHLITATGQRVTLRCSPRSGDLSVYWYQQSLDQGLQFLIQYYNGEERAKGNILERFSAQQFPDLHSELNLSSLELGDSALYFCASITISRSLAGVRNTGELFFGEGSRLTVL.